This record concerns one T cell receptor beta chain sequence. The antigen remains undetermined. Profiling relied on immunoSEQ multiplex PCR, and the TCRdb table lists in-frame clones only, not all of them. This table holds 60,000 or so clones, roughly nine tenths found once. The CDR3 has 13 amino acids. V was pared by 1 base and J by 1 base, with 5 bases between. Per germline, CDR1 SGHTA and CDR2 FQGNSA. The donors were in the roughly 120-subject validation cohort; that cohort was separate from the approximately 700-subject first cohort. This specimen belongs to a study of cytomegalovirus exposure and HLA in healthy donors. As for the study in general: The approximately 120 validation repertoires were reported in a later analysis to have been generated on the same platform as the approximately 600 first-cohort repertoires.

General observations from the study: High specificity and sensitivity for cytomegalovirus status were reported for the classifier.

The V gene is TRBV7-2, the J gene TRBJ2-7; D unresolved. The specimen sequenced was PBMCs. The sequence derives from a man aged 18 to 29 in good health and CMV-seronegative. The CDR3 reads CASSLVQSYEQYF. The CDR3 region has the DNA TGTGCCAGCAGCTTAGTCCAGTCCTACGAGCAGTACTTC. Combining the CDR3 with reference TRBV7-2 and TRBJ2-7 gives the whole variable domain GAGVSQSPSNKVTEKGKDVELRCDPISGHTALYWYRQSLGQGLEFLIYFQGNSAPDKSGLPSDRFSAERTGGSVSTLTIQRTQQEDSAVYLCASSLVQSYEQYFGPGTRLTVT.